These 3 T cell receptor beta chains came from one sample sequenced in a study of shared clonotypes between healthy human individuals. TCRdb's copy holds only in-frame clones and misses some; the assay was immunoSEQ multiplex PCR. The table has 850,000 to 1,200,000 clones, roughly 75% seen once. The sample was memory CD4+ T cells sorted from blood. Stated subset: CD45RA-negative fraction. The receptors come from a man between 18 and 35 years old in good health.

Notes on this clone: Other DNA sequences in the sample encode the same CDR3. This sequence joins TRBV7-8 and TRBJ1-5; 9 bases match TRBD1. Germline V gene lookup returns CDR1 SGHVS and CDR2 FQNEAQ. The ends lost 2 bases at V and 4 bases at J; junction bases unmatched: 3. This CDR3 spans 15 amino acids. CDR3 bases: TGTGCCAGCAGCTTACTGGACAGGGGAAATCAGCCCCAGCATTTT. Residues: CASSLLDRGNQPQHF.

V is TRBV21-1 and J is TRBJ2-7; TRBD1 is the table's D call and was not checked against the DNA. TRBV21-1 is tagged as a pseudogene. This CDR3 comprises 16 residues. The CDR3 is CASSSLPWTGIHEQYF. The CDR3 DNA follows: TGTGCCAGCAGCTCACTCCCCTGGACAGGGATCCACGAGCAGTACTTC.

The V call is TRBV25-1, the J call TRBJ2-2, with a tentative D call TRBD1 (6 bases). Germline CDR1 reads MGHDK; CDR2 reads SYGVNS. Trimming pared 2 bases from V and 4 bases from J, leaving 11 bases between. The CDR3 is made up of 15 amino acids. The CDR3 sequence is CASSERTVSTGELFF. The CDR3 coding sequence is TGTGCCAGCAGTGAAAGGACAGTATCCACCGGGGAGCTGTTTTTT. The full variable domain, rest sourced from reference TRBV25-1 and TRBJ2-2, is EADIYQTPRYLVIGTGKKITLECSQTMGHDKMYWYQQDPGMELHLIHYSYGVNSTEKGDLSSESTVSRIRTEHFPLTLESARPSHTSQYLCASSERTVSTGELFFGEGSRLTVL.